The 25 T cell receptor beta chains reported below all come from one sample, sequenced in a study of control samples from healthy donors and cancer patients. TCRdb keeps only in-frame clones here, not all; method: immunoSEQ multiplex PCR. The sample has 40,000 to 55,000 clones, over 90% seen once. The sample comprised PBMCs. These receptors originate from a woman aged 50 to 65 with head and neck cancer.

This chain uses TRBV30 with TRBJ2-5, with 9 nucleotides matching TRBD2. Germline values: CDR1 GTSNPN, CDR2 SVGIG (reference sequence). The junction had 7 bases not matched to a gene; V was cut back by 3 bases and J by 2 bases. There are 15 residues in the CDR3. The CDR3 DNA sequence: TGTGCCTGGAGCGCCCAGAGCGGGGGGCAAGAGACCCAGTACTTC. It yields the protein CAWSAQSGGQETQYF.

This chain uses TRBV27 with TRBJ1-5, with TRBD1 matching 7 bases. CDR3 length equals 17 residues. Germline V gene sequence: CDR1 MNHEY, CDR2 SMNVEV (reference sequence). J lost 1 base, V lost 6 bases, and 12 bases had no gene match. This CDR3 reads CASRREQGTGSNQPQHF. The CDR3, as DNA: TGTGCCAGCAGGAGGGAACAGGGGACGGGGAGCAATCAGCCCCAGCATTTT.

The J gene is TRBJ2-1, the V gene TRBV11-2; 7 bases are a match to TRBD2. Germline V lookup: CDR1 SGHAT, CDR2 FQNNGV. CDR3 size: 16 residues. V dropped 4 bases and J dropped 6; count of bases not matched to a gene: 12. CDR3 sequence reads: CASSSPSGAPFNEQFF. The CDR3 nucleotides are TGTGCCAGCAGCTCTCCCAGCGGGGCACCCTTCAATGAGCAGTTCTTC. The full variable domain, completed using reference TRBV11-2 and TRBJ2-1, is EAGVAQSPRYKIIEKRQSVAFWCNPISGHATLYWYQQILGQGPKLLIQFQNNGVVDDSQLPKDRFSAERLKGVDSTLKIQPAKLEDSAVYLCASSSPSGAPFNEQFFGPGTRLTVL.

The chain recombines TRBV15 with TRBJ2-1; D remains ambiguous. Germline-derived CDR1 and CDR2 are LNHNV and YYDKDF (reference sequence). Trimming cost V 0 bases and J 9 bases, with 15 bases left between them. This CDR3 region has 15 residues. CDR3 in DNA: TGTGCCACCAGCAGAGAGGCTCTCAGTTCTTTTGAGCAGTTCTTC. As protein: CATSREALSSFEQFF.

This chain uses TRBV9 with TRBJ2-5; D possibly corresponds to TRBD2 (5 bases). Trimming removed 5 bases from V and 5 bases from J, with 22 bases in between. Germline V CDR1 and CDR2: SGDLS, YYNGEE. The CDR3 consists of 16 residues. CDR3 amino acids: CASSGRPGETGETQYF. The CDR3 DNA reads as TGTGCCAGCAGTGGTAGGCCCGGGGAAACGGGGGAGACCCAGTACTTC.

This sequence joins TRBV28 and TRBJ2-1; D gene ambiguous. The germline V and J ends were trimmed by 2 bases and 8 bases, with 7 bases remaining between them. CDR3 length: 12 amino acids. CDR1 and CDR2 (germline): MDHEN, SYDVKM. The CDR3 DNA reads as TGTGCCAGCAGTTTACGACGGGATGAGCAGTTCTTC. Its translation is CASSLRRDEQFF.

CDR3 sequence reads: CASSYSRGSGNTIYF. The CDR3, as DNA: TGTGCCAGCAGTTACTCACGGGGCTCTGGAAACACCATATATTTT. V is TRBV6-5 and J is TRBJ1-3; no clear D. The CDR3 runs 15 residues. Looked up from germline, CDR1 is MNHEY and CDR2 is SVGAGI. Trimming left V 0 bases short and J 0 bases short, with 6 bases between.

The rearrangement links TRBV19 to TRBJ2-2; 7 bases align to TRBD1. V was clipped by 2 bases and J by 4 bases; unmatched bases: 10. The CDR3 runs to 17 residues. CDR1 is LNHDA and CDR2 is SQIVND in the germline V gene (reference sequence). The DNA for the CDR3 is TGTGCCAGTAGTATAAGCAGGGGGAGAGGTGGCACCGGGGAGCTGTTTTTT. It specifies CASSISRGRGGTGELFF.

The chain's CDR3 is CASSLGVGQPQHF. For the CDR3, the DNA is TGCGCCAGCAGCTTGGGTGTGGGTCAGCCCCAGCATTTT. V is TRBV5-1 and J is TRBJ1-5; D is uncertain. Trimming took off 0 bases at V and 6 bases at J, with 7 bases between the two ends. Germline V gives CDR1 SGHRS, CDR2 YFSETQ. This CDR3 spans 13 amino acids.

CDR3 bases: TGTGCCAGCAGCCCCGGGACTAGCGGGAGGGGCGGAGAGACCCAGTACTTC. Translating it yields CASSPGTSGRGGETQYF. The chain links TRBV7-2 to TRBJ2-5; 16 nucleotides line up with TRBD2. The J segment lost 4 bases and the V segment lost 5 bases, leaving 7 bases of the junction unmatched. CDR3 size: 17 residues. CDR1 and CDR2 (germline): SGHTA, FQGNSA.

V and J are TRBV7-6 and TRBJ2-6; D is uncertain. Germline V gene data show CDR1 as SGHVS and CDR2 as FNYEAQ. Trimming removed 5 bases at V and 4 bases at J, with 3 bases between. The CDR3 totals 12 residues. The CDR3 DNA reads TGTGCCAGCAGCATGGGGGCCAACGTCCTGACTTTC. Protein: CASSMGANVLTF. Complete variable domain (other parts from reference TRBV7-6 and TRBJ2-6): GAGVSQSPRYKVTKRGQDVALRCDPISGHVSLYWYRQALGQGPEFLTYFNYEAQQDKSGLPNDRFSAERPEGSISTLTIQRTEQRDSAMYRCASSMGANVLTFGAGSRLTVL.

The CDR3 DNA follows: TGTGCCAGTAGCCTGCAGGGGAGTCGACAGCCCCAGCATTTT. Protein product: CASSLQGSRQPQHF. The chain couples TRBV19 to TRBJ1-5; a possible D gene is TRBD1 (6 bases). From germline, CDR1 is LNHDA and CDR2 SQIVND (reference sequence). Trimming stripped 6 bases from V and 7 bases from J, with 16 bases between. CDR3 length equals 14 residues. The whole variable domain, filled in from reference TRBV19 and TRBJ1-5, reads DGGITQSPKYLFRKEGQNVTLSCEQNLNHDAMYWYRQDPGQGLRLIYYSQIVNDFQKGDIAEGYSVSREKKESFPLTVTSAQKNPTAFYLCASSLQGSRQPQHFGDGTRLSIL.

This clone was detected once. This chain connects TRBV9 to TRBJ1-1; D may be TRBD1 (5 bases). The length of the CDR3 is 14 residues. V lost 5 bases and J 4 bases, leaving 15 bases between the germline ends. Germline CDR1 is SGDLS and CDR2 is YYNGEE. The CDR3 DNA reads as TGTGCCAGCAGTGGGGGAGGGGCGGGCACTGAAGCTTTCTTT. Translated, it gives CASSGGGAGTEAFF.

The chain links TRBV19 to TRBJ1-5; no definite D call. The CDR3 is made up of 19 amino acids. Germline assignment: CDR1 LNHDA and CDR2 SQIVND (reference sequence). Trimming took 1 base from V and 4 from J, leaving 23 bases between them. Here the CDR3 DNA reads TGTGCCAGTAGTATAGGCAGATTAAAGGCAGGTTTGAGGAATCAGCCCCAGCATTTT. It codes for CASSIGRLKAGLRNQPQHF. The full variable domain, completed using reference TRBV19 and TRBJ1-5, is DGGITQSPKYLFRKEGQNVTLSCEQNLNHDAMYWYRQDPGQGLRLIYYSQIVNDFQKGDIAEGYSVSREKKESFPLTVTSAQKNPTAFYLCASSIGRLKAGLRNQPQHFGDGTRLSIL.

This chain connects TRBV6-5 to TRBJ2-2, with 8 bases aligning to TRBD1. Looked up from germline, CDR1 is MNHEY and CDR2 is SVGAGI. The CDR3 contains 15 residues. The J segment lost 4 bases and the V segment lost 9 bases, leaving 10 bases of the junction unmatched. The CDR3 is CARIPGQVITGELFF. CDR3 nucleotide sequence: TGTGCCAGGATACCGGGACAGGTAATCACCGGGGAGCTGTTTTTT.

The genes are TRBV28 and TRBJ1-1; the D is unclear. Trimming stripped 1 base from V and 3 bases from J, with 6 bases between. The germline CDR1 and CDR2 sequences are MDHEN and SYDVKM. The CDR3 length is 13 residues. This chain's CDR3 is CASSLYGDTEAFF. CDR3 coding DNA: TGTGCCAGCAGTTTATATGGCGACACTGAAGCTTTCTTT. Full variable domain (rest looked up from reference TRBV28 and TRBJ1-1): DVKVTQSSRYLVKRTGEKVFLECVQDMDHENMFWYRQDPGLGLRLIYFSYDVKMKEKGDIPEGYSVSREKKERFSLILESASTNQTSMYLCASSLYGDTEAFFGQGTRLTVV.

V is TRBV5-5 and J is TRBJ2-3, with TRBD2 matching 10 bases. The CDR3 runs to 15 residues. V dropped 4 bases and J dropped 3; count of bases not matched to a gene: 5. Germline assignment: CDR1 SGHKS and CDR2 YYEKEE (reference sequence). The CDR3 DNA reads TGTGCCAGCAGCCCCCCGGGACTAGCGACAGATACGCAGTATTTT. Protein: CASSPPGLATDTQYF.

The rearrangement joins TRBV6-4 to TRBJ1-6, with 7 bases lining up with TRBD1. J was trimmed by 5 bases and V by 2 bases; bases with no gene match: 0. This CDR3 spans 14 amino acids. Germline V gene sequence: CDR1 MRHNA, CDR2 SNTAGT. The CDR3 DNA follows: TGTGCCAGCAGTGACAGGGGGCATAATTCACCCCTCCACTTT. It yields the protein CASSDRGHNSPLHF.

V usage is TRBV27 and J usage is TRBJ2-7, with a tentative D call TRBD1 (5 bases). This CDR3 is built from 12 residues. Germline CDR1 is MNHEY and CDR2 is SMNVEV (reference sequence). Trimming pared 3 bases from V and 6 bases from J, leaving 9 bases between. Written as DNA, the CDR3 is TGTGCCAGCAGTTTTAGGGGTGGCGAGCAGTACTTC. It codes for CASSFRGGEQYF.

This clone was recorded once. This chain joins TRBV10-1 and TRBJ2-2, with 9 positions matching TRBD2. This CDR3 has 14 residues. CDR1 WNHNN and CDR2 SYGVQD come from the germline V gene (reference sequence). Trimming cost V 8 bases and J 3 bases; bases outside gene matches: 4. CDR3 protein: CASQAGGDTGELFF. CDR3 DNA: TGCGCCAGCCAAGCGGGGGGCGACACCGGGGAGCTGTTTTTT.

The chain uses TRBV4-3 and TRBJ1-3; D is unresolved. The germline V and J ends were trimmed by 0 bases and 7 bases, with 13 bases remaining between them. This CDR3 has 15 amino acids. The germline V gene encodes CDR1 LGHNA and CDR2 YSLEER. The CDR3 reads CASSQDRSAGNTIYF. The CDR3 nucleotides read TGCGCCAGCAGCCAAGATAGGTCAGCGGGGAACACCATATATTTT.

The chain uses TRBV27 and TRBJ2-7, with 14 bases lining up with TRBD2. The trim removed 5 bases at V and 5 bases at J, leaving 2 bases unmatched. This CDR3 region has 14 residues. CDR1 is MNHEY, CDR2 SMNVEV, per germline (reference sequence). The CDR3 DNA reads TGTGCCAGCAGTCCGGGACTAGCGGGAGACGAGCAGTACTTC. Residues: CASSPGLAGDEQYF.

This chain uses TRBV10-1 with TRBJ1-1; 8 nucleotides match TRBD1. CDR1 is WNHNN, CDR2 SYGVQD, per germline (reference sequence). CDR3 length equals 14 residues. After removal of 6 bases from V and 1 base from J, the junction contained 4 bases not matched to a gene. In nucleotides, the CDR3 is TGCGCCAGCAGCCACGGACAGGGGAACACTGAAGCTTTCTTT. The encoded protein is CASSHGQGNTEAFF.

This sequence joins TRBV28 and TRBJ1-5; weak D call: TRBD1 (5 bases). V was trimmed by 3 bases and J by 6 bases, leaving 15 bases between them. The CDR3 is 15 residues long. Germline CDR1 and CDR2: MDHEN and SYDVKM. The CDR3 sequence: CASSFPRGGGQPQHF. CDR3 DNA: TGTGCCAGCAGTTTCCCTCGGGGGGGAGGTCAGCCCCAGCATTTT.

V gene TRBV7-2 combines with J gene TRBJ2-5; D perhaps matches TRBD1 (5 bases). V was cut by 1 base and J by 7 bases, with 13 bases left in between. This CDR3 comprises 14 residues. CDR1 is SGHTA and CDR2 is FQGNSA in the germline V gene. Written as DNA, the CDR3 is TGTGCCAGCAGCTTAGGGACCGAAAGGGGGACCCAGTACTTC. Translated: CASSLGTERGTQYF. The whole variable domain, remainder taken from reference TRBV7-2 and TRBJ2-5, is GAGVSQSPSNKVTEKGKDVELRCDPISGHTALYWYRQSLGQGLEFLIYFQGNSAPDKSGLPSDRFSAERTGGSVSTLTIQRTQQEDSAVYLCASSLGTERGTQYFGPGTRLLVL.